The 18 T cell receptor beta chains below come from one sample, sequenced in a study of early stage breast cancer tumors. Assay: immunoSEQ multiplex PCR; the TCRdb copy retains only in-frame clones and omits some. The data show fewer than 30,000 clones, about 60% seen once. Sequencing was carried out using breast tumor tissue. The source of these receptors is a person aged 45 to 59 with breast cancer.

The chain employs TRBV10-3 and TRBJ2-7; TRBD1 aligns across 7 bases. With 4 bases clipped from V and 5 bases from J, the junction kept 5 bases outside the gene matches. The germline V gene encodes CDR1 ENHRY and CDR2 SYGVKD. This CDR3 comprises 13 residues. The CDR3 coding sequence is TGTGCCATCAGTGCAACAGACAGGGACGAGCAGTACTTC. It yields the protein CAISATDRDEQYF.

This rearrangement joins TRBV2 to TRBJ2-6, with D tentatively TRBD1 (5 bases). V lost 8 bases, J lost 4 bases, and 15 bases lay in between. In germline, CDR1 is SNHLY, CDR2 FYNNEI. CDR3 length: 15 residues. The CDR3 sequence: CASELVTGGANVLTF. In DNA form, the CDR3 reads TGTGCCAGCGAGTTAGTAACAGGAGGGGCCAACGTCCTGACTTTC.

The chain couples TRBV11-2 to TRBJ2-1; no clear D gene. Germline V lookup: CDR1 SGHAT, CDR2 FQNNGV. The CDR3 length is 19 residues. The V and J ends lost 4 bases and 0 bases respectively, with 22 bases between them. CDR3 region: CASSSRVRGPKSSYNEQFF. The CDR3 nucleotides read TGTGCCAGCAGCTCACGCGTGCGCGGTCCCAAAAGCTCCTACAATGAGCAGTTCTTC.

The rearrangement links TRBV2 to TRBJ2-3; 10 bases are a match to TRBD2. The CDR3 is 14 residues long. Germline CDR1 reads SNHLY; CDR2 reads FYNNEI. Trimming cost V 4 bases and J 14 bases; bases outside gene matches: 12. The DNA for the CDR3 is TGTGCCAGCAGTGGAAGTCCCCTAGCGGGAGACCCGTATTTT. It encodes CASSGSPLAGDPYF.

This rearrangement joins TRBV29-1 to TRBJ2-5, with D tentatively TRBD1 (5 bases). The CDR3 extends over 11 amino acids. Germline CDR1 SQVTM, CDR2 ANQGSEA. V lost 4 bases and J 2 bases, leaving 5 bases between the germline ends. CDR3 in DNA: TGCAGCGTTGGACAGCAAGAGACCCAGTACTTC. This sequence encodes CSVGQQETQYF.

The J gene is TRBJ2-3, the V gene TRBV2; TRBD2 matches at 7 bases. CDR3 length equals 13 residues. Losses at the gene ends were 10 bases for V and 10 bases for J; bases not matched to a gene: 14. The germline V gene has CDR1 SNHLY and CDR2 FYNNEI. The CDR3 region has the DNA TGTGCCACAAAGGGAGGGATGGTAAGGGCGCAGTATTTT. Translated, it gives CATKGGMVRAQYF. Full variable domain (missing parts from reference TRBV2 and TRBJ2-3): EPEVTQTPSHQVTQMGQEVILRCVPISNHLYFYWYRQILGQKVEFLVSFYNNEISEKSEIFDDQFSVERPDGSNFTLKIRSTKLEDSAMYFCATKGGMVRAQYFGPGTRLTVL.

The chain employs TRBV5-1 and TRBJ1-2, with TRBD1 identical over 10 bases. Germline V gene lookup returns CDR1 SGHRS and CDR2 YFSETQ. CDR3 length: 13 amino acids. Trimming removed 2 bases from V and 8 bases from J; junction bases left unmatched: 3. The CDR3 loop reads CASSFGTGEGYTF. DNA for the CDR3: TGCGCCAGCAGCTTCGGGACAGGGGAAGGCTACACCTTC.

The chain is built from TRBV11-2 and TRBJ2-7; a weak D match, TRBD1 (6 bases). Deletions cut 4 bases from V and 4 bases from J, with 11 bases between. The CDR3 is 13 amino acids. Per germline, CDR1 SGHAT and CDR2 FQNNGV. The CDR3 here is CASSSDRTYEQYF. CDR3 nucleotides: TGTGCCAGCAGCTCGGACAGAACTTACGAGCAGTACTTC. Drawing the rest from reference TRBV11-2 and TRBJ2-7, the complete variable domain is EAGVAQSPRYKIIEKRQSVAFWCNPISGHATLYWYQQILGQGPKLLIQFQNNGVVDDSQLPKDRFSAERLKGVDSTLKIQPAKLEDSAVYLCASSSDRTYEQYFGPGTRLTVT.

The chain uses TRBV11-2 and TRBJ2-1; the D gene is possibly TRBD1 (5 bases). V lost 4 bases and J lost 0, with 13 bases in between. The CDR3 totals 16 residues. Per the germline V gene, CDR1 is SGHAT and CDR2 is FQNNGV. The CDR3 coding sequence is TGTGCCAGCAGCTCAACAGGACCCAGCTCCTACAATGAGCAGTTCTTC. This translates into CASSSTGPSSYNEQFF.

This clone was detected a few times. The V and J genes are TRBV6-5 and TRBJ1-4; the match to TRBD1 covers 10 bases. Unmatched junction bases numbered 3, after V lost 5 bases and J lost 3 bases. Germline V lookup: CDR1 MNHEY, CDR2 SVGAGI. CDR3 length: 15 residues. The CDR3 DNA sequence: TGTGCCAGCAGTCGAGGGACAGGGGCTAATGAAAAACTGTTTTTT. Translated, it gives CASSRGTGANEKLFF.

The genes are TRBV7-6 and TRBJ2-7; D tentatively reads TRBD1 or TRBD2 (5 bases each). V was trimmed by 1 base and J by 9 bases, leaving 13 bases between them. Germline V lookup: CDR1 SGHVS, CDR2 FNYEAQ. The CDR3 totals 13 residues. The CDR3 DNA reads TGTGCCAGCAGCTTAGGAAGGGGCGAGGGGCAGTACTTC. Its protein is CASSLGRGEGQYF.

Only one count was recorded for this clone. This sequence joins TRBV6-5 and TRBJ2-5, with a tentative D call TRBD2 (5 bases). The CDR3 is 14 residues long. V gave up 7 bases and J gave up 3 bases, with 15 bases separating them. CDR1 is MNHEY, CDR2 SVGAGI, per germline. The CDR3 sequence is CASTYSRGKETQYF. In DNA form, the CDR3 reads TGTGCCAGCACCTACTCCCGGGGAAAAGAGACCCAGTACTTC.

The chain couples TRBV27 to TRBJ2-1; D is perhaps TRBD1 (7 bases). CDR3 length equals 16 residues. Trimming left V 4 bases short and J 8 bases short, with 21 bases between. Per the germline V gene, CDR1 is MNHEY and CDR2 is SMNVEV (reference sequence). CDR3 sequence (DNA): TGTGCCAGCAGTTCTCTTCGACAGGGAGGTATCTATGAGCAGTTCTTC. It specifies CASSSLRQGGIYEQFF.

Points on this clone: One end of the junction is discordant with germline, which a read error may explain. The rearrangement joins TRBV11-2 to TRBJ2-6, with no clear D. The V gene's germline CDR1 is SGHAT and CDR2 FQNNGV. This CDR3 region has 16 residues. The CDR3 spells CASSQDIGSGANVLTF. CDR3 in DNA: TGCGCCAGCAGCCAAGATATAGGGTCTGGGGCCAACGTCCTGACTTTC.

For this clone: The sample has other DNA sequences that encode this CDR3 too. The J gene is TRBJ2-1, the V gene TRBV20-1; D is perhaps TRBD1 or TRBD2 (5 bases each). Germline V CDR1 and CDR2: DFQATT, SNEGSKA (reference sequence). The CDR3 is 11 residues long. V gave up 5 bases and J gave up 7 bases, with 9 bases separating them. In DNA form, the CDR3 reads TGCAGTGCTCCGGGGCCTAATGAGCAGTTCTTC. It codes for CSAPGPNEQFF.

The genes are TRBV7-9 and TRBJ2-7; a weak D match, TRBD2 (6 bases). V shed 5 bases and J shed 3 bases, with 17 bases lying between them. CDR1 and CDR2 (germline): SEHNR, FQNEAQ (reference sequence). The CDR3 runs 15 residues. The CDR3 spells CASSPLGWGDYEQYF. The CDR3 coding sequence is TGTGCCAGCAGCCCTCTGGGTTGGGGGGACTACGAGCAGTACTTC. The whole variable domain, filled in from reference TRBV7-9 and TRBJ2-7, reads DTGVSQNPRHKITKRGQNVTFRCDPISEHNRLYWYRQTLGQGPEFLTYFQNEAQLEKSRLLSDRFSAERPKGSFSTLEIQRTEQGDSAMYLCASSPLGWGDYEQYFGPGTRLTVT.

The CDR3 region is CASSLKGTQEYF. The CDR3 DNA follows: TGTGCCAGCAGCTTGAAGGGGACACAGGAGTACTTC. The chain joins TRBV5-5 to TRBJ2-7, with D perhaps matching TRBD1 (6 bases). Deletions cut 1 base from V and 11 bases from J, with 13 bases between. The CDR3 covers 12 residues. Germline assignment: CDR1 SGHKS and CDR2 YYEKEE (reference sequence).

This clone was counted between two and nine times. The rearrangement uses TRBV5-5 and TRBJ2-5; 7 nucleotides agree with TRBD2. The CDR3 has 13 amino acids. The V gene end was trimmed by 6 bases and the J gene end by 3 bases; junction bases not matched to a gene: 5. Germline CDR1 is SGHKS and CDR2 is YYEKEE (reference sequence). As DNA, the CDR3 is TGTGCCAGCAACTGGGGGGGAGAAGAGACCCAGTACTTC. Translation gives CASNWGGEETQYF.